This T cell receptor (beta chain) was found in a study of blood T cell dynamics during melanoma immunotherapy. About the study: Standard first-line treatment here was pembrolizumab or nivolumab plus ipilimumab in metastatic melanoma. Whole-study findings and limits: At W3, later disease-control patients showed bifurcated PBMC repertoire changes, unlike progressors.

Germline V gene sequence: CDR1 SGHRS, CDR2 YFSETQ. After removal of 4 bases from V and 6 bases from J, the junction contained 9 bases not matched to a gene. CDR3 length: 15 amino acids. In the case of this clone: No antigen is known for it.

Time point denoted: pre-treatment baseline. Disease control meant complete response, partial response or stable disease at 12 weeks. Patients with prior systemic cancer treatment, concomitant immunosuppressants, or other active malignancies were excluded. Clones were sequenced by immunoSEQ multiplex PCR, and TCRdb holds only the in-frame ones, with some missing. The sample has about 4,800 clones, around 85% seen once. The sequencing here drew on blood, taken from a patient treated with checkpoint blockade. This clonotype was sampled from a human donor with melanoma. The chain links TRBV5-1 to TRBJ2-2, with 7 bases identical to TRBD1. CDR3: CASSPGTAKPGELFF. DNA for the CDR3: TGCGCCAGCAGCCCTGGGACAGCAAAACCCGGGGAGCTGTTTTTT.